Each of the 32 T cell receptor beta chains below was sequenced from the same sample in a study of blood T cell repertoires in COVID-19. TCRdb's copy holds only in-frame clones and misses some; the assay was immunoSEQ multiplex PCR. The sample holds fewer than 250,000 clones, under 95% seen once. The specimen sequenced was peripheral blood. Source of these receptors: a man aged 25-45 years with acute or convalescent COVID-19.

V usage is TRBV5-6 and J usage is TRBJ1-5, with TRBD1 matching 8 bases. The germline V gene has CDR1 SGHDT and CDR2 YYEEEE. V trimming: 0 bases; J trimming: 5 bases; junction bases outside the gene matches: 4. CDR3 length: 15 residues. CDR3 nucleotides: TGTGCCAGCAGCTTGGTCGGACAGGGTGATCAGCCCCAGCATTTT. Protein sequence: CASSLVGQGDQPQHF.

The gene calls are TRBV9 and TRBJ2-7; D is perhaps TRBD2 (7 bases). Deletions cut 3 bases from V and 3 bases from J, with 13 bases between. The CDR3 is 14 amino acids. The V gene's germline CDR1 is SGDLS and CDR2 YYNGEE. The CDR3 DNA follows: TGTGCCAGCAGCGCGAGGGAGGGGGTCTACGAGCAGTACTTC. Amino acid sequence: CASSAREGVYEQYF.

The chain links TRBV2 to TRBJ2-7; the D is unclear. The CDR3 contains 11 residues. With 8 bases removed from V and 0 bases from J, the gap between germline ends came to 5 bases. Per germline, CDR1 SNHLY and CDR2 FYNNEI. The CDR3 sequence is CASSRSYEQYF. The CDR3 nucleotides are TGTGCCAGCTCCCGCTCCTACGAGCAGTACTTC.

The J gene is TRBJ1-3, the V gene TRBV7-8; possible D gene TRBD1, 5 bases. The ends were cut back, 5 bases at V and 0 bases at J, with 14 bases in the middle. Germline V gene sequence: CDR1 SGHVS, CDR2 FQNEAQ. This CDR3 region has 16 residues. Here the CDR3 DNA reads TGTGCCAGCAGCGGCCGGGGGGAGAGCTCTGGAAACACCATATATTTT. Its translation: CASSGRGESSGNTIYF.

The CDR3 is CASSLGSGRGTDTQYF. Written as DNA, the CDR3 is TGTGCCAGCAGCTTAGGCAGCGGGAGGGGCACAGATACGCAGTATTTT. V gene TRBV7-8 combines with J gene TRBJ2-3; 10 positions agree with TRBD2. Germline loops: CDR1 SGHVS, CDR2 FQNEAQ. CDR3 length equals 16 residues. Trimming removed 1 base from V and 1 base from J; junction bases left unmatched: 2. Full variable domain (outside the CDR3, taken from reference TRBV7-8 and TRBJ2-3): GAGVSQSPRYKVAKRGQDVALRCDPISGHVSLFWYQQALGQGPEFLTYFQNEAQLDKSGLPSDRFFAERPEGSVSTLKIQRTQQEDSAVYLCASSLGSGRGTDTQYFGPGTRLTVL.

The genes are TRBV9 and TRBJ1-1; a weak D match, TRBD1 (5 bases). CDR3 length: 16 amino acids. Germline assignment: CDR1 SGDLS and CDR2 YYNGEE. V was pared by 0 bases and J by 1 base, with 13 bases between. The CDR3, as DNA: TGTGCCAGCAGCGTAGGTCAGGGTTTGCGGAACACTGAAGCTTTCTTT. This gives the protein CASSVGQGLRNTEAFF.

The chain has TRBV30 and TRBJ1-2, with TRBD1 as a possible D gene (6 bases). This CDR3 contains 13 residues. CDR1 and CDR2 (germline): GTSNPN, SVGIG (reference sequence). The CDR3 region has the DNA TGTGCATTGAACGGGGGGCACGTCTATGGCTACACCTTC. Translating it yields CALNGGHVYGYTF.

V is TRBV5-5 and J is TRBJ1-3; perhaps TRBD1 as D (5 bases). This CDR3 has 17 residues. From germline, CDR1 is SGHKS and CDR2 YYEKEE (reference sequence). The germline V and J ends were trimmed by 1 base and 4 bases, with 18 bases remaining between them. CDR3 in amino acids: CASSLYYYGATGNTIYF. CDR3 nucleotides: TGTGCCAGCAGCTTGTATTATTATGGGGCCACAGGAAACACCATATATTTT.

The chain has TRBV5-4 and TRBJ2-1, with 8 bases that match TRBD2. The CDR3 contains 14 residues. The V segment lost 0 bases and the J segment 10 bases; nucleotides outside the gene matches: 6. In germline, CDR1 is SGHNT, CDR2 YYREEE (reference sequence). The CDR3 DNA is TGTGCCAGCAGCTTGGGTAGCGGGGCGGGGGAGCAGTTCTTC. Amino acids: CASSLGSGAGEQFF.

V and J are TRBV13 and TRBJ1-1, with 12 bases that match TRBD1. CDR3 length: 17 residues. Germline lookup yields CDR1 PRHDT and CDR2 FYEKMQ (reference sequence). The V and J ends lost 6 bases and 5 bases, in that order; junction bases with no gene match: 13. CDR3 coding DNA: TGTGCCAGCAGACCTGCATCCCGGGACAGGGGGCATACTGAAGCTTTCTTT. It encodes CASRPASRDRGHTEAFF.

The chain is built from TRBV19 and TRBJ2-5, with D perhaps TRBD1 (5 bases). Trimming removed 5 bases from V and 3 bases from J, with 13 bases in between. The CDR3 is 14 residues long. Germline CDR1 and CDR2: LNHDA and SQIVND (reference sequence). DNA of the CDR3: TGTGCCAGTAGTGCTCACAGGCCCGAAGAGACCCAGTACTTC. Translated, it gives CASSAHRPEETQYF.

This clone was seen just once. This chain connects TRBV7-2 to TRBJ2-3, with 7 nucleotides matching TRBD2. V shed 2 bases, J shed 0 bases, and the junction held 5 bases outside the gene matches. The CDR3 is 16 amino acids. The V gene's germline CDR1 is SGHTA and CDR2 FQGNSA. For the CDR3, the DNA is TGTGCCAGCAGCTTATTCTGGGGGGGGAGCACAGATACGCAGTATTTT. It codes for CASSLFWGGSTDTQYF.

This chain connects TRBV3-1 (or the pseudogene TRBV3-2) to TRBJ2-1, with D perhaps TRBD2 (5 bases). The CDR3 covers 15 residues. Germline loops: CDR1 LGHDT, CDR2 YNNKEL (reference sequence). Trimming stripped 2 bases from V and 6 bases from J, with 14 bases between. The CDR3 here is CASSQWQRQANEQFF. The CDR3 bases are TGTGCCAGCAGCCAATGGCAGCGGCAAGCCAATGAGCAGTTCTTC.

This clone has only one observation. The rearrangement joins TRBV28 to TRBJ1-5; unclear D gene. The V end lost 6 bases, the J end lost 2 bases, and 14 bases lay between the germline ends. Germline values: CDR1 MDHEN, CDR2 SYDVKM. This CDR3 comprises 15 residues. DNA of the CDR3: TGTGCCAGCAGATTGGAAGAGGTGGGCAATCAGCCCCAGCATTTT. Translating gives CASRLEEVGNQPQHF.

J is TRBJ1-1 and V is TRBV7-9, with 7 nucleotides matching TRBD1. Germline V gives CDR1 SEHNR, CDR2 FQNEAQ (reference sequence). The V and J ends lost 4 bases and 2 bases, in that order; junction bases with no gene match: 4. The CDR3 is 14 amino acids. CDR3 sequence reads: CASSSRTGNTEAFF. Written as DNA, the CDR3 is TGTGCCAGCAGCTCAAGGACAGGCAACACTGAAGCTTTCTTT.

The chain has TRBV2 and TRBJ1-5, with D maybe TRBD1 (6 bases). This CDR3 contains 14 residues. The V gene's germline CDR1 is SNHLY and CDR2 FYNNEI. V was pared by 5 bases and J by 3 bases, with 11 bases between. In nucleotides, the CDR3 is TGTGCCAGCAGTTTTACAGGGAACAATCAGCCCCAGCATTTT. This translates into CASSFTGNNQPQHF. Complete variable domain (other parts from reference TRBV2 and TRBJ1-5): EPEVTQTPSHQVTQMGQEVILRCVPISNHLYFYWYRQILGQKVEFLVSFYNNEISEKSEIFDDQFSVERPDGSNFTLKIRSTKLEDSAMYFCASSFTGNNQPQHFGDGTRLSIL.

This clone was recorded a few times. The chain recombines TRBV7-8 with TRBJ2-2, with 11 bases lining up with TRBD2. The CDR3 length is 17 residues. V lost 2 bases to trimming and J lost 6 bases; unmatched junction nucleotides: 8. Germline assignment: CDR1 SGHVS and CDR2 FQNEAQ. In DNA form, the CDR3 reads TGTGCCAGCAGCTTATTGGCTAGCGGGAGGAGGTCCGGGGAGCTGTTTTTT. Translating it yields CASSLLASGRRSGELFF.

The chain employs TRBV30 and TRBJ2-7, with D unclear. CDR3 length: 15 amino acids. V dropped 0 bases and J dropped 3 bases, with 15 bases sitting between them. CDR1 is GTSNPN, CDR2 SVGIG, per germline (reference sequence). The CDR3 region is CAWSVRGVRNYEQYF. The CDR3 nucleotides are TGTGCCTGGAGTGTACGAGGAGTCCGGAACTACGAGCAGTACTTC.

This chain links TRBV28 with TRBJ2-1, with a tentative D call TRBD1 (5 bases). Germline V gives CDR1 MDHEN, CDR2 SYDVKM. The germline V and J ends were trimmed by 7 bases and 3 bases, with 16 bases remaining between them. There are 15 residues in the CDR3. The CDR3 DNA is TGTGCCAGCACCCGAACAGGAACAGGCTACAATGAGCAGTTCTTC. This encodes CASTRTGTGYNEQFF.

The CDR3 nucleotides read TGTGCCAGCAGTTACTCGATACAGGGGAACTATGGCTACACCTTC. Amino acid sequence: CASSYSIQGNYGYTF. The genes are TRBV6-6 and TRBJ1-2; TRBD1 matches 7 bases. The CDR3 runs 15 residues. V lost 0 bases, J lost 2 bases, and 3 bases stayed unmatched. Germline lookup yields CDR1 MNHNY and CDR2 SVGAGI (reference sequence).

The V and J genes are TRBV19 and TRBJ2-1, with 8 bases identical to TRBD1. The CDR3 is 13 amino acids. J was trimmed by 6 bases and V by 10 bases; bases with no gene match: 8. Per the germline V gene, CDR1 is LNHDA and CDR2 is SQIVND (reference sequence). CDR3 amino acids: CATTTGVPNEQFF. CDR3 DNA sequence: TGTGCCACCACGACAGGGGTTCCCAATGAGCAGTTCTTC.

This chain links TRBV5-1 with TRBJ2-3; 8 bases agree with TRBD2. From germline, CDR1 is SGHRS and CDR2 YFSETQ. This CDR3 is 15 amino acids long. Trimming at V came to 0 bases and at J to 4 bases, leaving 4 bases not matched to a gene. CDR3 sequence (DNA): TGCGCCAGCAGCTTGGTTGGACTAGCATCAGATACGCAGTATTTT. Translation gives CASSLVGLASDTQYF.

This clone was seen once. This sequence joins TRBV18 and TRBJ2-1; 7 bases line up with TRBD2. Per germline, CDR1 KGHSH and CDR2 LQKENI. J was trimmed by 1 base and V by 3 bases; bases with no gene match: 6. This CDR3 has 16 residues. Written as DNA, the CDR3 is TGTGCCAGCTCACCGCAGGGAGGGAGGTCCTACAATGAGCAGTTCTTC. Translation: CASSPQGGRSYNEQFF.

The chain is built from TRBV30 and TRBJ2-7, with D maybe TRBD1 (5 bases). Per germline, CDR1 GTSNPN and CDR2 SVGIG (reference sequence). V was clipped by 0 bases and J by 6 bases, with 12 bases between them. The CDR3 covers 13 residues. CDR3 sequence: CAWSVLERGEQYF. The CDR3, as DNA: TGTGCCTGGAGTGTACTGGAAAGGGGCGAGCAGTACTTC.

The chain links TRBV6-5 to TRBJ1-1, with D perhaps TRBD1 (5 bases). Germline lookup yields CDR1 MNHEY and CDR2 SVGAGI. This CDR3 is 15 amino acids long. Deletions cut 6 bases from V and 4 bases from J, with 18 bases between. For the CDR3, the DNA is TGTGCCAGCAGGGTCTCGGGGCTGCGGGGCACTGAAGCTTTCTTT. Its translation is CASRVSGLRGTEAFF.

This CDR3 is CASSVVGRLSGELFF. The CDR3 region has the DNA TGTGCCAGCAGCGTAGTGGGTCGACTTTCCGGGGAGCTGTTTTTT. This chain joins TRBV9 and TRBJ2-2; D remains unclear. V lost 0 bases and J lost 6, with 12 bases in between. CDR1 and CDR2 (germline): SGDLS, YYNGEE. This CDR3 spans 15 amino acids.

The chain is built from TRBV14 and TRBJ1-1, with a tentative D call TRBD1 (6 bases). V was cut by 1 base and J by 9 bases, with 15 bases left in between. The CDR3 has 14 amino acids. Germline CDR1 and CDR2: SGHDN and FVKESK. The CDR3 bases are TGTGCCAGCAGCCAAGCCTTCGGACAGCAAAAAGCTTTCTTT. As protein: CASSQAFGQQKAFF. The full variable domain, rest sourced from reference TRBV14 and TRBJ1-1, is EAGVTQFPSHSVIEKGQTVTLRCDPISGHDNLYWYRRVMGKEIKFLLHFVKESKQDESGMPNNRFLAERTGGTYSTLKVQPAELEDSGVYFCASSQAFGQQKAFFGQGTRLTVV.

The rearrangement uses TRBV11-3 and TRBJ2-5, with 10 bases that match TRBD1. This CDR3 has 15 amino acids. The germline V gene has CDR1 SGHNT and CDR2 YENEEA. V was clipped by 0 bases and J by 7 bases; unmatched bases: 5. The CDR3: CASSLDPGQGGTQYF. The CDR3 nucleotides are TGTGCCAGCAGCTTAGATCCCGGACAGGGGGGGACCCAGTACTTC.

The chain links TRBV9 to TRBJ2-3, with 7 nucleotides matching TRBD2. From germline, CDR1 is SGDLS and CDR2 YYNGEE. V lost 0 bases, J lost 5 bases, and 6 bases stayed unmatched. The CDR3 extends over 15 amino acids. The CDR3 reads CASSVERLAQDTQYF. The CDR3 nucleotides read TGTGCCAGCAGCGTAGAGAGACTAGCTCAAGATACGCAGTATTTT. The full variable domain, its missing parts supplied by reference TRBV9 and TRBJ2-3, is DSGVTQTPKHLITATGQRVTLRCSPRSGDLSVYWYQQSLDQGLQFLIQYYNGEERAKGNILERFSAQQFPDLHSELNLSSLELGDSALYFCASSVERLAQDTQYFGPGTRLTVL.

The V call is TRBV30, the J call TRBJ2-3; 8 bases agree with TRBD2. Germline CDR1 GTSNPN, CDR2 SVGIG (reference sequence). CDR3 length: 15 amino acids. J lost 1 base, V lost 1 base, and 4 bases had no gene match. CDR3 region: CAWSGERGRTDTQYF. DNA of the CDR3: TGTGCCTGGAGTGGCGAGCGGGGGCGCACAGATACGCAGTATTTT.

The genes are TRBV4-2 and TRBJ1-2; 7 bases align to TRBD1. The CDR3 is made up of 15 amino acids. V lost 1 base, J lost 3 bases, and 5 bases stayed unmatched. The germline CDR1 and CDR2 sequences are LGHNA and YNFKEQ. The CDR3 DNA sequence: TGTGCCAGCAGCCAAGTCCCCAGGGGGGACTATGGCTACACCTTC. It yields the protein CASSQVPRGDYGYTF.

This clone has a single count. The DNA for the CDR3 is TGTGCCAGCAGTTTATCGGCACAGGTTGGAAACACCATATATTTT. As protein: CASSLSAQVGNTIYF. V gene TRBV27 combines with J gene TRBJ1-3; the D gene is possibly TRBD1 (5 bases). CDR3 length equals 15 residues. Germline V gives CDR1 MNHEY, CDR2 SMNVEV (reference sequence). The V end was cut by 0 bases, the J end by 3 bases, with 9 bases between.